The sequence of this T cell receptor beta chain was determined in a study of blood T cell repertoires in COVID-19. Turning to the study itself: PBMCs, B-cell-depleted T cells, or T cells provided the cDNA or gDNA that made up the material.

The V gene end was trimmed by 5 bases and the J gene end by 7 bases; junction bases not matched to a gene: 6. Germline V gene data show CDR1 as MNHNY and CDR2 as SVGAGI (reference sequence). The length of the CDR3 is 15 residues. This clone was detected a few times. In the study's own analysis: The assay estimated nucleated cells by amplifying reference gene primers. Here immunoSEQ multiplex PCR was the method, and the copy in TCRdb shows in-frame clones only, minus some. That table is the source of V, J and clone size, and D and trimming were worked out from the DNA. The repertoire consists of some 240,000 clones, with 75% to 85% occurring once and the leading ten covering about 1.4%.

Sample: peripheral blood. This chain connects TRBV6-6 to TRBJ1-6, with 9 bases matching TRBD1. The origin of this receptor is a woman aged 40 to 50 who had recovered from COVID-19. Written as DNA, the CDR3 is TGTGCCAGCAGTCGATCCGGGACAGGGAATTCACCCCTCCACTTT. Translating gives CASSRSGTGNSPLHF.